This T cell receptor (beta chain) originates from a study of cytomegalovirus exposure and HLA in healthy donors (TCRdb year 2017). Some background on the complete study: In an earlier analysis of 550 to 750 of the donors, 250 to 350 Gb of sequence data and some 120 million unique TCR beta sequences from 150 million to 200 million T cells were reported. Across approximately 420 genotyped donors of the cohort, an average of approximately 200,000 unique TCR beta nucleotide sequences per donor were sequenced, and around 19% of those sequences were non-productive. The study aimed to test whether cataloging public T cell receptors could reveal signatures of past pathogen exposure. HLA typing included class I and class II loci at four-digit resolution. An early release covering roughly 600 HLA-typed donors comprised about 300 gigabases of sequencing data and 65 million to 100 million unique TCR sequences. Besides the first cohort of roughly 660 subjects, a separate validation cohort made up of roughly 130 different subjects was used. A later analysis re-analyzed previously published TCR beta repertoires from roughly 600 donors and added high-resolution HLA genotyping to study TCR occurrence patterns. Every discovery cohort repertoire had been produced on one sequencing platform. The number of typed donors differed by locus: about 620-630 for A, B, C, DRB1 and DQB1; about 520 for DQA1; some 610 for DPA1; and 450 to 480 for DPB1. Among the approximately 400 genotyped donors, 75% to 90% belonged to the genetic ancestry cluster associated with self-reported Caucasian donors. Donor age, sex, ethnicity and CMV serostatus were compiled together with the repertoire data. A later genetic analysis used genome-wide SNP genotypes for about 55% of the 666 donors, treating that subset as a discovery cohort. The study combined high-throughput TCR immunosequencing, statistical association of individual TCRs with disease status, and machine learning to predict cytomegalovirus infection status. An earlier analysis of around 540 of the donors applied high-throughput TCR beta sequencing to assess whether each TCR beta V gene segment acted as functional or pseudogenic. Rather than drawing on any new phenotypic data, the later analysis identified candidate immune exposures from TCR beta sequences and the way those sequences occurred across donors. Using immunosequencing, the study profiled T cell repertoires from about 610 subjects and related those repertoires to cytomegalovirus serostatus. Roughly five DR-DQ haplotypes were handled as single units for association and clustering, since linkage in the cohort was strong.

The germline V gene supplies CDR1 MGHDK and CDR2 SYGVNS. The CDR3 spans 16 residues, from the cysteine through the phenylalanine. Of all the DNA, just the CDR3 is kept, 48 bases in frame from base 1. The junction shows trimming of 4 bases on V and 0 bases on J, and the gene matches do not reach 7 bases of it. Concerning this clone: Its antigen has not been determined. No base qualities exist here, and no much larger clone lies one base off it.

Receptors were amplified or captured by the immunoSEQ multiplex PCR assay. For the multiplex PCR, a mixture combining 60 forward primers for TCR Vbeta segments and 13 reverse primers for TCR Jbeta segments was used. A multiplex PCR assay on genomic DNA amplified the CDR3 region of rearranged TCR beta genes. The amplified TCR beta libraries were sequenced on the Illumina HiSeq System as 87-base-pair reads. In the original analysis: In a later analysis, 80 million or so unique TCR beta chains were counted across the 500 to 850 repertoires, and roughly 11 million of these chains were shared by at least two donors. A nearest-neighbor algorithm error-corrected the raw reads and collapsed the reads into unique sequences, merging closely related sequences to remove PCR and sequencing errors. CDR3 sequences were aligned to IMGT reference sequences to assign V, D and J gene segments. Each retained sequence needed at least a six-nucleotide match to both a V gene segment and a J gene segment. Rearrangements were classified as productive when the CDR3 lacked stop codons and remained in frame with V and J, and all other rearrangements were classified as non-productive. Following IMGT convention, CDR3 was defined as the stretch from the second conserved V-encoded cysteine up to the conserved J-encoded phenylalanine. The earlier analysis of 587 of the donors excluded sequences that lacked an unambiguous match to a single V gene segment. An earlier analysis of several hundred of the donors called V segments functional above 56.7% productive rearrangements and segregating when the between-donor standard deviation exceeded 5%. A statistical classification framework was built for diagnosing cytomegalovirus status from the catalog of TCR beta chain sequences. In a later analysis, V and J genes were assigned by comparing TCR nucleotide sequences against IMGT/GENE-DB human TR gene sequences. In a later analysis, CDR3 sequences and most-parsimonious VDJ recombination scenarios were assigned using the TCRdist pipeline. A later analysis defined each TCR beta chain by its CDR3 amino acid sequence plus V-gene family, and excluded reads lacking a unique V-gene family. In a later analysis, 500 to 650 highly shared, low-generation-probability nucleotide sequences were removed to address suspected cross-contamination and a sequencing artifact. In a later analysis, a clonal expansion index for each public chain was calculated from normalized within-repertoire ranks of inferred template counts. In a later analysis, generation probabilities were computed using a VDJ recombination model fitted to out-of-frame rearrangements, and the results were checked against IGoR. In a later analysis, TCR-TCR, TCR-HLA and TCR-CMV co-occurrence was scored with hypergeometric tests, and a repertoire-size bias correction was applied to TCR pairs. In a later analysis, false discovery rates were estimated by permuting HLA or CMV assignments 20 times. In a later analysis, co-occurring TCRs were grouped using DBSCAN, and TCRdist sequence similarity was added for clustering within HLA-allele-positive subsets. Co-occurrence clustering excluded repertoires with fewer than 30,000 or more than 120,000 public chains, plus five with anomalous nucleotide sharing. Not all clones reach the TCRdb copy of this immuneACCESS table, which keeps in-frame sequences only. Checked studies attribute under half of the gap to unresolved V genes and leave the rest unexplained. V, J and clone size are taken as reported in that table, and D and trimming were inferred from the DNA itself. Recorded for this sample are about 180,000 clones; 84% of them occurred a single time. Of the sample, around 4.8% is held by the ten largest clones.

The cohort comprised several hundred healthy bone marrow donors. Cohort members were all nominally healthy when sampled, although unrecorded immune exposures were likely present. The donor tested CMV seronegative and was one of the 352 seronegative cohort members. A peripheral blood sample was collected from each donor, and TCR beta sequencing was performed on peripheral blood mononuclear cells. The Qiagen DNeasy Blood Extraction Kit was used to extract genomic DNA from the blood cell samples. On the study overall, not on this receptor specifically: Because counts were too low, some 17 rarely observed V segments, including chromosome 9 orphons, were excluded from the earlier analysis of a few hundred of the donors. A later genetic analysis associated a missense DCLRE1C variant with V-gene and J-gene trimming of TCR beta chains, and an independent cohort replicated the association. When HLA alleles, especially DR and DQ, strongly co-occurred, TCR associations were difficult to assign to individual alleles. According to a later genetic analysis, donors in an Asian-associated ancestry cluster had fewer N-insertions in productive TCRs than the approximately 650-donor mean. At a false discovery rate of 0.05, a later analysis linked fewer than 20,000 TCR beta sequences to specific HLA alleles. Because HLA typing was missing for some donors at each locus, association tests included only the typed subset. A later analysis found that most CMV-associated TCR beta chains appeared HLA-restricted, with HLA associations seemingly driven largely by CMV exposure. In vitro tests confirmed that a few of the cytomegalovirus-associated TCR beta chains recognize cytomegalovirus antigens. A later analysis found that HLA-associated TCR beta chains were more clonally expanded and had lower generation probabilities than equally common non-associated chains. A later analysis found that TCR association rates varied across HLA loci, with DRB1 alleles showing the most associated TCRs and HLA-C alleles the fewest. The only immune exposure information available for the cohort was CMV serostatus. Broadly in line with IMGT annotations, most TCR beta V segments showed up in productive rearrangements about 90% or about 30% of the time in an earlier analysis of approximately 640 of the donors. A cluster of highly shared sequence variants was judged likely to represent a technical artifact of the sequencing pipeline. A total of 150 to 200 TCR beta chains were listed by the study as associated with cytomegalovirus. While some public TCRs were present in many individuals, most TCR sequences turned up only very rarely across donors. Because the 87-base-pair reads could not distinguish some IMGT-functional V segments, including TRBV6-2 and TRBV6-3, those segments were excluded. The classifier was reported to diagnose cytomegalovirus status with high specificity and sensitivity in both the original cohort and the validation cohort. Only TCR beta chains were sequenced in this cohort, and the absence of alpha or paired-chain data limited detectable features. Linkage disequilibrium might explain the correlated functional status among segregating V segments, but an unknown experimental factor could not be ruled out. Several of the top co-occurrence clusters appeared to be linked to parvovirus B19, influenza, CMV and Epstein-Barr virus, according to a later analysis. A further reported finding was that TCR beta sequences accurately predicted the HLA-A and HLA-B alleles for most subjects in the first cohort. Presence/absence analyses assumed roughly uniform sequencing depth across donors, an assumption that may not hold. It was suggested by the authors that the approach could potentially be generalized to other disease states and immunological phenotypes.

This sequence was found in a man aged 18-30 years in good health and CMV-seronegative. This chain is built from TRBV25-1 and TRBJ1-1, with TRBD1 matching 8 junction bases. The material sequenced was PBMCs. This receptor carries the CDR3 CASSATPTGVNTEAFF. The DNA is as follows: TGTGCCAGCAGTGCCACTCCGACAGGGGTGAACACTGAAGCTTTCTTT.